The sequence of this T cell receptor beta chain was determined in a study of shared clonotypes between healthy human individuals. The CDR3 runs to 14 residues. Looked up from germline, CDR1 is SGHTA and CDR2 is FQGNSA. V lost 5 bases to trimming and J lost 6 bases; unmatched junction nucleotides: 7. This clone was counted a single time. Investigators spread the genomic DNA of each subset evenly over several immunoSEQ plates. How the authors handled the data: ImmunoSEQ only sent back junction sequences with no quality scores, so filtering was done differently. The table came from immunoSEQ multiplex PCR; TCRdb's copy has only in-frame clones and leaves some out. That table furnishes V, J and clone size, whereas the DNA furnished D and trimming. The sample contains millions of clones, just over 90% of which appear only once.

The source is a man aged 18 to 29 in good health. Material: naive CD4+ T cells sorted from blood. Subset indicated: CD45RA+ positively selected. The chain joins TRBV7-2 to TRBJ2-7, with 10 bases that match TRBD1. CDR3 DNA: TGTGCCAGCAGCCAGACAGGGGGCATGGGCGAGCAGTACTTC. Protein: CASSQTGGMGEQYF.